A single sample gave rise to the 30 T cell receptor beta chains below, sequenced in a study of blood T cell repertoires in COVID-19. TCRdb's table, derived via immunoSEQ multiplex PCR, lists solely in-frame clones and lacks some. The sample contains around 260,000 clones, over 75% of which appear only once. Sequencing was performed on peripheral blood. Receptors were obtained from a human donor with COVID-19, enrolled during active disease. The donor label of this sample is uncertain.

V is TRBV3-1 (or the pseudogene TRBV3-2) and J is TRBJ1-2, with 8 bases lining up with TRBD1. Trimming at V came to 3 bases and at J to 7 bases, leaving 10 bases not matched to a gene. There are 15 residues in the CDR3. Germline V CDR1 and CDR2: LGHDT, YNNKEL (reference sequence). CDR3 DNA sequence: TGTGCCAGCAGCCAGTGGGGAGACAGGGGAAGTGGCTACACCTTC. It codes for CASSQWGDRGSGYTF.

The chain has TRBV28 and TRBJ1-5; D may be TRBD1 (5 bases). Trimming removed 6 bases from V and 7 bases from J, with 19 bases in between. Germline assignment: CDR1 MDHEN and CDR2 SYDVKM. This CDR3 region has 15 residues. This chain's CDR3 is CASRGPLGGNQPQHF. In DNA form, the CDR3 reads TGTGCCAGCAGGGGACCCTTGGGGGGGAACCAGCCCCAGCATTTT.

This sequence joins TRBV12-3 or TRBV12-4 and TRBJ2-1; D remains unclear. This CDR3 region has 13 residues. Trimming pared 6 bases from V and 7 bases from J, leaving 13 bases between. The CDR3 coding sequence is TGTGCCAGCAGCCCCTCCGGGTTTAATGAGCAGTTCTTC. As protein: CASSPSGFNEQFF.

The chain carries TRBV20-1 and TRBJ2-1, with TRBD2 identical over 10 bases. The germline CDR1 and CDR2 sequences are DFQATT and SNEGSKA (reference sequence). V gave up 3 bases and J gave up 9 bases; unmatched junction bases: 20. The CDR3 spans 18 residues. CDR3 DNA sequence: TGCAGTGCTAGTCTCCCCATCAGCGGGAGGGCTCATAGGGGTGAGCAGTTCTTC. It yields the protein CSASLPISGRAHRGEQFF.

The chain joins TRBV5-1 to TRBJ1-1, with TRBD1 matching over 8 bases. This CDR3 is built from 14 residues. V lost 2 bases, J lost 5 bases, and 5 bases stayed unmatched. Germline assignment: CDR1 SGHRS and CDR2 YFSETQ. The CDR3 spells CASSLGQGETEAFF. CDR3 bases: TGCGCCAGCAGCTTAGGACAGGGAGAGACTGAAGCTTTCTTT.

The J gene is TRBJ2-1, the V gene TRBV12-3 or TRBV12-4; 9 nucleotides agree with TRBD1. This CDR3 comprises 13 residues. J was trimmed by 2 bases and V by 11 bases; bases with no gene match: 4. Written as DNA, the CDR3 is TGTGCCTCGGGGACAGGGCCCTACAATGAGCAGTTCTTC. This codes for CASGTGPYNEQFF.

The V and J genes are TRBV19 and TRBJ1-5, with D possibly being TRBD1 (6 bases). CDR3 size: 16 residues. CDR1 and CDR2 (germline): LNHDA, SQIVND (reference sequence). Trimming left V 3 bases short and J 3 bases short, with 15 bases between. CDR3 nucleotides: TGTGCCAGTAGTATTCTCCCAGGGGCCAACAATCAGCCCCAGCATTTT. This encodes CASSILPGANNQPQHF.

This clone has a single count. Here the CDR3 reads CAISEPSGGTNEKLFF. CDR3 nucleotide sequence: TGTGCCATCAGTGAGCCCTCGGGGGGCACTAATGAAAAACTGTTTTTT. The chain links TRBV10-3 to TRBJ1-4; D is possibly TRBD1 (6 bases). The V end lost 2 bases, the J end lost 2 bases, and 12 bases lay between the germline ends. Germline V gene data show CDR1 as ENHRY and CDR2 as SYGVKD. CDR3 length equals 16 residues.

The chain joins TRBV10-2 to TRBJ2-7, with TRBD2 matching 9 bases. V shed 7 bases and J 7 bases; nucleotides not matched to a gene: 11. CDR1 and CDR2 from the germline V gene are WSHSY and SAAADI. This CDR3 has 14 amino acids. The CDR3 loop is CASMGAGGPREQYF. The CDR3 bases are TGCGCCAGCATGGGGGCGGGAGGGCCTCGAGAGCAGTACTTC.

The chain recombines TRBV14 with TRBJ1-2; D not resolved. The CDR3 is 13 amino acids. Trimming removed 0 bases at V and 2 bases at J, with 4 bases between. The germline V gene encodes CDR1 SGHDN and CDR2 FVKESK. This CDR3 is CASSQDLNYGYTF. The CDR3 DNA reads as TGTGCCAGCAGCCAAGACCTGAACTATGGCTACACCTTC. Looking up the rest from reference TRBV14 and TRBJ1-2 gives the full variable domain: EAGVTQFPSHSVIEKGQTVTLRCDPISGHDNLYWYRRVMGKEIKFLLHFVKESKQDESGMPNNRFLAERTGGTYSTLKVQPAELEDSGVYFCASSQDLNYGYTFGSGTRLTVV.

Notes on this clone: The DNA is left out, because the CDR3 cannot be placed on it with certainty; the CDR3 is given as TCRdb lists it. The chain employs TRBV21-1 and TRBJ2-7; the tabulated D call, TRBD2, remains unverified against the DNA. TRBV21-1 is labeled a pseudogene. The CDR3 has 15 amino acids, counting both end residues. The chain's CDR3 is CASSKVGGGAYEQYF.

This clone came up once. The chain joins TRBV12-5 to TRBJ1-3; D uncertain. Per the germline V gene, CDR1 is LGHNT and CDR2 is FRNRAP. V gave up 7 bases and J gave up 0 bases, with 13 bases separating them. The CDR3 runs 15 residues. CDR3 in DNA: TGTGCTAGTGAAGGCAGGCCCTTCTCTGGAAACACCATATATTTT. Protein sequence: CASEGRPFSGNTIYF.

The chain has TRBV5-1 and TRBJ2-5; 10 bases agree with TRBD1. V trimming: 3 bases; J trimming: 1 base; junction bases outside the gene matches: 0. The CDR3 length is 14 residues. The germline V gene encodes CDR1 SGHRS and CDR2 YFSETQ. CDR3 DNA: TGCGCCAGCAGCTGGACAGGGGGCCAAGAGACCCAGTACTTC. This sequence encodes CASSWTGGQETQYF.

This clone has only one observation. The rearrangement links TRBV5-1 to TRBJ2-3; 12 nucleotides match TRBD1. With 3 bases clipped from V and 7 bases from J, the junction kept 9 bases outside the gene matches. The germline CDR1 and CDR2 sequences are SGHRS and YFSETQ. The CDR3 spans 16 residues. The CDR3 loop is CASSSPGQGARNTQYF. CDR3 bases: TGCGCCAGCAGCTCGCCGGGACAGGGGGCTAGGAATACGCAGTATTTT.

The chain couples TRBV7-9 to TRBJ2-3; D is possibly TRBD2 (6 bases). Germline CDR1 is SEHNR and CDR2 is FQNEAQ (reference sequence). This CDR3 is 15 amino acids long. The V end lost 2 bases, the J end lost 0 bases, and 9 bases lay between the germline ends. CDR3 in DNA: TGTGCCAGCAGCTTACCAGCGGGTAGCACAGATACGCAGTATTTT. Amino acids: CASSLPAGSTDTQYF.

This chain links TRBV5-1 with TRBJ2-2; 10 bases are shared with TRBD1. In germline, CDR1 is SGHRS, CDR2 YFSETQ. The CDR3 extends over 16 amino acids. The V segment lost 4 bases and the J segment 7 bases; nucleotides outside the gene matches: 10. Here the CDR3 reads CASSRQGTGDNGELFF. CDR3 sequence (DNA): TGCGCCAGCAGCAGGCAAGGGACAGGGGACAACGGGGAGCTGTTTTTT.

Comment on this clone: The same CDR3 arises from other DNA sequences in this sample as well. The rearrangement uses TRBV5-1 and TRBJ2-1, with 8 bases lining up with TRBD2. CDR1 is SGHRS and CDR2 is YFSETQ in the germline V gene. The length of the CDR3 is 15 residues. V dropped 3 bases and J dropped 0; count of bases not matched to a gene: 2. CDR3 coding DNA: TGCGCCAGCAGCTCCACTAGCGGCTCCTACAATGAGCAGTTCTTC. Translated: CASSSTSGSYNEQFF.

The chain's CDR3 is CASLPRGGTGNTIYF. The CDR3 DNA sequence: TGTGCCAGCCTGCCCCGCGGTGGAACCGGAAACACCATATATTTT. The chain employs TRBV6-5 and TRBJ1-3; unclear D gene. The V end lost 8 bases, the J end lost 4 bases, and 18 bases lay between the germline ends. The CDR3 consists of 15 residues. The germline V gene has CDR1 MNHEY and CDR2 SVGAGI.

V usage is TRBV27 and J usage is TRBJ1-2; maybe TRBD1 (6 bases). The CDR3 totals 15 residues. Trimming took off 4 bases at V and 8 bases at J, with 20 bases between the two ends. Germline assignment: CDR1 MNHEY and CDR2 SMNVEV (reference sequence). CDR3 region: CASSSDTGRSAGYTF. As DNA, the CDR3 is TGTGCCAGCAGTTCAGATACAGGGCGTTCTGCGGGCTACACCTTC.

The chain has TRBV18 and TRBJ1-5, with D tentatively TRBD1 (5 bases). V was cut by 4 bases and J by 3 bases, with 10 bases left in between. CDR3 length: 14 amino acids. From germline, CDR1 is KGHSH and CDR2 LQKENI. For the CDR3, the DNA is TGTGCCAGCTCACGGGGCCAATCCAATCAGCCCCAGCATTTT. Its protein is CASSRGQSNQPQHF.

This chain joins TRBV11-1 and TRBJ2-1; TRBD2 matches 8 bases. CDR3 length: 16 residues. Germline trimming cut 4 bases from V and 5 bases from J; bases unmatched to any gene: 10. Germline assignment: CDR1 SGHAT and CDR2 FQDESV (reference sequence). The CDR3, as DNA: TGTGCCAGCAGCTCCAGACTAGCGCGGAGAGACAATGAGCAGTTCTTC. Protein sequence: CASSSRLARRDNEQFF.

V usage is TRBV27 and J usage is TRBJ2-1; D is unclear. Germline lookup yields CDR1 MNHEY and CDR2 SMNVEV (reference sequence). Trimming removed 8 bases at V and 0 bases at J, with 5 bases between. The CDR3 sequence is 12 residues long. CDR3 nucleotides: TGTGCCAGCCGTAGCTCCTACAATGAGCAGTTCTTC. Its protein product is CASRSSYNEQFF.

The genes are TRBV19 and TRBJ1-5; 7 bases align to TRBD1. The CDR3 spans 15 residues. Germline V gene data show CDR1 as LNHDA and CDR2 as SQIVND (reference sequence). Unmatched junction bases numbered 4, after V lost 5 bases and J lost 0 bases. CDR3: CASSGGQHSNQPQHF. CDR3 sequence (DNA): TGTGCCAGTAGTGGGGGACAGCATAGCAATCAGCCCCAGCATTTT.

The gene calls are TRBV19 and TRBJ1-5, with D tentatively TRBD1 (5 bases). V shed 5 bases and J shed 10 bases, with 15 bases lying between them. The CDR3 totals 13 residues. Germline CDR1 is LNHDA and CDR2 is SQIVND (reference sequence). CDR3 in amino acids: CASSVQGTGPQHF. The CDR3 DNA follows: TGTGCCAGTAGTGTCCAGGGCACGGGCCCCCAGCATTTT.

The genes are TRBV19 and TRBJ1-1; D possibly corresponds to TRBD1 (5 bases). V dropped 5 bases and J dropped 7 bases, with 17 bases sitting between them. The CDR3 is 14 amino acids. The V gene's germline CDR1 is LNHDA and CDR2 SQIVND (reference sequence). The CDR3 sequence is CASSGAQAFSEAFF. Written as DNA, the CDR3 is TGTGCCAGTAGTGGGGCGCAGGCTTTCAGTGAAGCTTTCTTT.

The chain combines TRBV3-1 (or the pseudogene TRBV3-2) with TRBJ2-7; 9 bases are shared with TRBD2. The trim removed 4 bases at V and 6 bases at J, leaving 4 bases unmatched. CDR1 is LGHDT, CDR2 YNNKEL, per germline (reference sequence). The CDR3 has 13 residues. The CDR3 nucleotides are TGTGCCAGCAGCCCCCCGGGACTAGCCGAGCAGTACTTC. Translating gives CASSPPGLAEQYF.

This clone was counted a few times. The chain carries TRBV6-4 and TRBJ2-2, with a possible D match to TRBD1 (5 bases). The V gene's germline CDR1 is MRHNA and CDR2 SNTAGT. The CDR3 is 15 amino acids. V was clipped by 5 bases and J by 4 bases, with 14 bases between them. CDR3: CASSFLGEGTGELFF. The CDR3 nucleotides are TGTGCCAGCAGTTTTCTAGGGGAAGGCACCGGGGAGCTGTTTTTT.

This chain uses TRBV19 with TRBJ2-5; a weak D match, TRBD2 (5 bases). This CDR3 comprises 16 residues. Germline CDR1 and CDR2: LNHDA and SQIVND (reference sequence). The V gene lost 3 bases and the J gene lost 5 bases, with 19 bases spanning the gap. The CDR3 is CASSIGVVVNEETQYF. The CDR3 nucleotides are TGTGCCAGTAGTATCGGGGTCGTAGTTAATGAGGAGACCCAGTACTTC.

The chain recombines TRBV7-9 with TRBJ2-6, with a tentative D call TRBD1 (6 bases). This CDR3 has 15 amino acids. V lost 8 bases and J 0 bases, leaving 11 bases between the germline ends. Germline V gene lookup returns CDR1 SEHNR and CDR2 FQNEAQ (reference sequence). In DNA form, the CDR3 reads TGTGCCAGCCGGACAGCTAGCTCTGGGGCCAACGTCCTGACTTTC. This encodes CASRTASSGANVLTF.

This clone was seen once. The gene calls are TRBV6-6 and TRBJ1-5, with 12 bases matching TRBD1. The CDR3 loop spans 17 amino acids. Germline V gives CDR1 MNHNY, CDR2 SVGAGI (reference sequence). The trim removed 5 bases at V and 4 bases at J, leaving 9 bases unmatched. The CDR3 DNA sequence: TGTGCCAGCAGTCTCCTACGGGACAGGGGGCGTAATCAGCCCCAGCATTTT. This gives the protein CASSLLRDRGRNQPQHF.